This T cell receptor beta chain originates from a study of monozygotic twins with inflammatory bowel disease. General study points: Clonotype overlap with others was lower in IBD patients than in healthy twins, a difference that was greatest with disease activity.

With the 5' RACE reads reprocessed, TCRdb shows one record per CDR3 protein and no DNA. Reported are fewer than 550,000 distinct CDR3 sequences; the ten largest clones contain about 2.3%. To note about this clonotype: The antigen is not known.

Germline values: CDR1 LGHDT, CDR2 YNNKEL (reference sequence). The CDR3 is 13 residues long. This TCR came from a human donor with ulcerative colitis or Crohn's disease, or a healthy co-twin of an affected twin (not recorded which). The sequenced sample consisted of blood. J is TRBJ2-7 and V is TRBV3-1; the TCRdb D gene call, TRBD2, has no DNA to confirm it. The CDR3 spells CASSRDFSYEQYF.